Listed here are 20 T cell receptor beta chains from one sample, sequenced in a study of T cells in Graves' hyperthyroidism and ophthalmopathy. RNA transcripts provided the source from which TCR beta CDR3 regions were amplified. The HTBI set primed first-round TCR CDR3 RT-PCR. TCRdb independently ran MiXCR on the multiplex PCR reads; one entry per CDR3 protein. The sample consists of 620,000 or so distinct CDR3 sequences, roughly 15% of them appearing once. Sequencing used blood. These receptors all come from a woman aged 45-65 years with Graves' ophthalmopathy.

This clonotype has at least ten counts. The rearrangement links TRBV7-6 to TRBJ2-2; TRBD2 aligns across 8 bases. The CDR3 length is 15 residues. The germline CDR1 and CDR2 sequences are SGHVS and FNYEAQ. V shed 5 bases and J 0 bases; nucleotides not matched to a gene: 2. In DNA, the CDR3 is TGTGCCAGCAGCATTAGCGGGGCGAACACCGGGGAGCTGTTTTTT. Amino acid sequence: CASSISGANTGELFF. Based on the CDR3 plus reference TRBV7-6 and TRBJ2-2, the full variable domain is GAGVSQSPRYKVTKRGQDVALRCDPISGHVSLYWYRQALGQGPEFLTYFNYEAQQDKSGLPNDRFSAERPEGSISTLTIQRTEQRDSAMYRCASSISGANTGELFFGEGSRLTVL.

At least ten counts were recorded for this clonotype. The chain couples TRBV6-2 or TRBV6-3 to TRBJ2-6, with D possibly TRBD1 on 5 matching bases. The V and J ends lost 0 bases and 3 bases respectively, with 9 bases between them. CDR3 length: 16 amino acids. Germline lookup yields CDR1 MNHEY and CDR2 SVGEGT. CDR3 residues: CASSYSSGFGANVLTF. Here the CDR3 DNA reads TGTGCCAGCAGTTACTCATCAGGGTTTGGGGCCAACGTCCTGACTTTC.

This clonotype has ten or more counts. The chain employs TRBV12-3 or TRBV12-4 and TRBJ2-7; D remains ambiguous. The CDR3 totals 11 residues. V shed 6 bases and J shed 6 bases, with 9 bases lying between them. The chain's CDR3 is CASSRSSEQYF. DNA for the CDR3: TGTGCCAGCAGCCGAAGTAGCGAGCAGTACTTC.

Ten or more counts support this clonotype. The chain has TRBV6-2 or TRBV6-3 and TRBJ2-2; 7 bases are shared with TRBD1. This CDR3 comprises 17 residues. Germline loops: CDR1 MNHEY, CDR2 SVGEGT. The junction had 11 bases not matched to a gene; V was cut back by 5 bases and J by 2 bases. In nucleotides, the CDR3 is TGTGCCAGCAGTCCGCTCGGGGACAGAATCAACACCGGGGAGCTGTTTTTT. Its protein is CASSPLGDRINTGELFF.

V and J are TRBV28 and TRBJ1-1; D possibly corresponds to TRBD1 (5 bases). This CDR3 has 16 residues. The ends were cut back, 5 bases at V and 0 bases at J, with 16 bases in the middle. Germline V gives CDR1 MDHEN, CDR2 SYDVKM. CDR3 region: CASSEGAWRMNTEAFF. The CDR3 DNA reads as TGTGCCAGCAGTGAAGGGGCTTGGAGAATGAACACTGAAGCTTTCTTT.

This clonotype was recorded many times. The chain employs TRBV9 and TRBJ2-7, with 9 bases that match TRBD1. Trimming took 4 bases from V and 6 from J; bases not matched to a gene: 8. Germline assignment: CDR1 SGDLS and CDR2 YYNGEE. This CDR3 is built from 14 residues. CDR3 nucleotide sequence: TGTGCCAGCAGCCCCCGGGACAGGGTAGCCGAGCAGTACTTC. Translating gives CASSPRDRVAEQYF.

The chain couples TRBV4-3 to TRBJ1-2; no reliable D call. Deletions cut 0 bases from V and 5 bases from J, with 16 bases between. The CDR3 extends over 16 amino acids. The germline gives CDR1 LGHNA, CDR2 YSLEER. This CDR3 is CASSQDQGGKPYGYTF. The CDR3 DNA reads as TGCGCCAGCAGCCAAGACCAAGGAGGGAAACCTTATGGCTACACCTTC.

The chain is built from TRBV27 and TRBJ2-7; D remains ambiguous. CDR1 is MNHEY and CDR2 is SMNVEV in the germline V gene (reference sequence). V was cut by 4 bases and J by 2 bases, with 15 bases left in between. The CDR3 has 15 amino acids. The DNA of the CDR3 is TGTGCCAGCAGTTACTCCTGGGTAGAAACCTACGAGCAGTACTTC. This encodes CASSYSWVETYEQYF.

The table lists this clonotype with many counts. V and J are TRBV30 and TRBJ2-7, with D possibly being TRBD1 (5 bases). Germline-derived CDR1 and CDR2 are GTSNPN and SVGIG (reference sequence). CDR3 length: 12 amino acids. V lost 0 bases and J 6 bases, leaving 9 bases between the germline ends. CDR3 in DNA: TGTGCCTGGAGTGTTTACAGGCGCGAGCAGTACTTC. Translation gives CAWSVYRREQYF.

This clonotype was observed many times. This sequence joins TRBV7-9 and TRBJ2-1; TRBD2 agrees at 13 bases. Looked up from germline, CDR1 is SEHNR and CDR2 is FQNEAQ (reference sequence). Germline trimming cut 5 bases from V and 7 bases from J; bases unmatched to any gene: 11. The CDR3 covers 17 residues. The CDR3 region is CASSAETSGRQWNEQFF. CDR3 in DNA: TGTGCCAGCAGCGCTGAGACTAGCGGGAGGCAATGGAATGAGCAGTTCTTC.

The CDR3 reads CASSLARQGDTEAFF. CDR3 sequence (DNA): TGTGCCAGCAGCTTAGCGCGACAGGGTGACACTGAAGCTTTCTTT. The chain combines TRBV7-9 with TRBJ1-1; 7 nucleotides agree with TRBD1. The ends lost 0 bases at V and 3 bases at J; junction bases unmatched: 4. There are 15 residues in the CDR3. CDR1 SEHNR and CDR2 FQNEAQ come from the germline V gene (reference sequence).

This clonotype was detected only a few times. The rearrangement joins TRBV20-1 to TRBJ1-6; 8 bases agree with TRBD1. Germline assignment: CDR1 DFQATT and CDR2 SNEGSKA (reference sequence). Unmatched junction bases numbered 8, after V lost 6 bases and J lost 4 bases. The CDR3 is 15 amino acids. CDR3 in amino acids: CSASGGAEYNSPLHF. As DNA, the CDR3 is TGCAGTGCGTCAGGGGGCGCGGAATATAATTCACCCCTCCACTTT.

The chain joins TRBV2 to TRBJ1-2, with TRBD1 matching 8 bases. CDR1 SNHLY and CDR2 FYNNEI come from the germline V gene. The CDR3 loop spans 14 amino acids. V lost 4 bases to trimming and J lost 7 bases; unmatched junction nucleotides: 8. The CDR3 is CASSVRQGFSGYTF. The CDR3 bases are TGTGCCAGCAGTGTCCGACAGGGGTTTAGTGGCTACACCTTC.

At least ten counts were recorded for this clonotype. The chain uses TRBV20-1 and TRBJ2-1; possible D gene TRBD1, 5 bases. V was trimmed by 6 bases and J by 9 bases, leaving 9 bases between them. This CDR3 spans 10 amino acids. In germline, CDR1 is DFQATT, CDR2 SNEGSKA (reference sequence). The CDR3 reads CSASQGEQFF. Written as DNA, the CDR3 is TGCAGTGCCTCCCAGGGTGAGCAGTTCTTC.

This clonotype was seen ten or more times. The V call is TRBV5-5, the J call TRBJ2-7; maybe TRBD1 (6 bases). This CDR3 is built from 15 residues. CDR1 SGHKS and CDR2 YYEKEE come from the germline V gene (reference sequence). Between the trimmed V and J ends, which lost 4 bases and 0 bases, there was a span of 14 bases. The CDR3 protein is CASSRTGWRSYEQYF. The CDR3 DNA reads TGTGCCAGCAGCCGAACAGGGTGGCGCTCCTACGAGCAGTACTTC.

In this sample, this clonotype turned up a few times. The chain carries TRBV24-1 and TRBJ2-5; D may be TRBD1 (6 bases). The CDR3 totals 13 residues. Per the germline V gene, CDR1 is KGHDR and CDR2 is SFDVKD. V shed 3 bases and J shed 5 bases, with 9 bases lying between them. This CDR3 is CATSDGQRETQYF. DNA of the CDR3: TGTGCCACCAGTGATGGACAGAGGGAGACCCAGTACTTC.

This chain joins TRBV28 and TRBJ1-1; D perhaps matches TRBD1 (6 bases). The CDR3 sequence is 13 residues long. Germline-derived CDR1 and CDR2 are MDHEN and SYDVKM. Between the trimmed V and J ends, which lost 7 bases and 8 bases, there was a span of 17 bases. CDR3 sequence: CASTLSGTTEAFF. The CDR3 DNA sequence: TGTGCCAGCACTCTATCCGGGACAACGGAAGCTTTCTTT.

This clonotype was counted only a few times. The chain employs TRBV14 and TRBJ2-1; D possibly corresponds to TRBD2 (5 bases). CDR3 size: 15 residues. CDR1 SGHDN and CDR2 FVKESK come from the germline V gene. V shed 5 bases and J shed 2 bases, with 13 bases lying between them. The CDR3 sequence is CASSDRDSAYNEQFF. The CDR3, as DNA: TGTGCCAGCAGCGACCGGGATTCCGCCTACAATGAGCAGTTCTTC.

This clonotype was observed at least ten times. The chain couples TRBV7-3 to TRBJ2-5; D uncertain. The CDR3 loop spans 13 amino acids. V shed 3 bases and J shed 3 bases, with 8 bases lying between them. Germline values: CDR1 SGHTA, CDR2 FQGTGA. The CDR3 loop is CASSFSPEETQYF. The CDR3 region has the DNA TGTGCCAGCAGCTTTTCCCCGGAAGAGACCCAGTACTTC.

This clonotype was picked up a small number of times. The chain couples TRBV19 to TRBJ1-3; 7 positions agree with TRBD1. The CDR3 is 18 residues long. The junction had 11 bases not matched to a gene; V was cut back by 3 bases and J by 0 bases. Germline V gene data show CDR1 as LNHDA and CDR2 as SQIVND (reference sequence). The chain's CDR3 is CASSIDSLRDSSGNTIYF. CDR3 nucleotides: TGTGCCAGTAGTATCGATAGTCTCCGGGACAGCTCTGGAAACACCATATATTTT.